The rows below give T cell receptor beta chains drawn from one sample of a study of human T cells and chemical hapten exposure. TCRdb analysed the RACE reads with MiXCR anew, one entry per CDR3 protein. In the table there are about 70,000 distinct CDR3 sequences, 8.5% of which are singletons. The source material was whole blood, sampled in connection with sensitization to the hapten diphenylcyclopropenone (DPC). Receptors originate from a woman between 45 and 65 years old with alopecia areata. Some clones in this sample may be carry-over from other donors' samples. Each CDR3 is given without its conserved first and last residue. Each record gives: CDR3 length, V gene, CDR3 protein.

length: 11; V: TRBV30; CDR3: AWSGESTDTQY
length: 12; V: TRBV7-8; CDR3: ASSLAPEYNEQF
length: 10; V: TRBV18; CDR3: ASSPPKGDAF
length: 12; V: TRBV25-1; CDR3: ASSESGKSYGYT
length: 13; V: TRBV4-1; CDR3: ASSPTTANPYEQY
length: 12; V: TRBV24-1; CDR3: ATSERDRDYEQY
length: 9; V: TRBV6-2/TRBV6-3; CDR3: ASCLGTEAF
length: 13; V: TRBV6-1; CDR3: ASSEDRAGANVLT
length: 12; V: TRBV15; CDR3: ATSRDRSPRELF
length: 16; V: TRBV28; CDR3: ASIPPFFGTSGTHEQY
length: 13; V: TRBV3-1; CDR3: ASSLGQGGGQPQH
length: 11; V: TRBV18; CDR3: ASSPGRNQPQH
length: 12; V: TRBV7-9; CDR3: ASSRGTSGYEQY
length: 11; V: TRBV20-1; CDR3: SAKVIADYEQY
length: 11; V: TRBV25-1; CDR3: ASSESDLSPLH
length: 13; V: TRBV20-1; CDR3: SARVLAGEAYEQY
length: 13; V: TRBV28; CDR3: ASTPGGGAPYGYT
length: 15; V: TRBV4-2; CDR3: ASSQEPTGGYEDGYT
length: 13; V: TRBV29-1; CDR3: SARIPGQGLDTQY
length: 12; V: TRBV7-2; CDR3: ASSLAFLTYEQY
length: 13; V: TRBV5-1; CDR3: ASSLGPGINEKLF
length: 12; V: TRBV14; CDR3: ASSYASRGAEAF
length: 13; V: TRBV5-1; CDR3: ASSLGQTSTDTQY
length: 10; V: TRBV12-5; CDR3: ASASSSETQY
length: 12; V: TRBV20-1; CDR3: SASDQGGNEKLF
length: 14; V: TRBV18; CDR3: ASSQSPGSNNSPLH
length: 11; V: TRBV29-1; CDR3: SADTLGQGEAF
length: 12; V: TRBV27; CDR3: ASSPTDLNTEAF
length: 10; V: TRBV15; CDR3: ATSTLTLKAF
length: 11; V: TRBV7-9; CDR3: ASSLNNQEKLF
length: 16; V: TRBV7-2; CDR3: ASSLRLAEGRAHHEQY
length: 10; V: TRBV24-1; CDR3: ATCRHDTEAF